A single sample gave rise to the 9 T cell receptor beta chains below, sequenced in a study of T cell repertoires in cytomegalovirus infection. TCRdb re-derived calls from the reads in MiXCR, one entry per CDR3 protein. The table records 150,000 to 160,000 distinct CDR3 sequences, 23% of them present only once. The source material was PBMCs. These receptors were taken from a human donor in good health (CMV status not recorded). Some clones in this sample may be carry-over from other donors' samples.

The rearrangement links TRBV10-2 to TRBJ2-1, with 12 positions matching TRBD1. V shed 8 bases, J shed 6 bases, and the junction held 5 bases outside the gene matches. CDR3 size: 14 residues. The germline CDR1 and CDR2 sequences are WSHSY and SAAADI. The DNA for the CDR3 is TGCGCCAGCCGGGACAGGGGGCGGGTCAATGAGCAGTTCTTC. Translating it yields CASRDRGRVNEQFF.

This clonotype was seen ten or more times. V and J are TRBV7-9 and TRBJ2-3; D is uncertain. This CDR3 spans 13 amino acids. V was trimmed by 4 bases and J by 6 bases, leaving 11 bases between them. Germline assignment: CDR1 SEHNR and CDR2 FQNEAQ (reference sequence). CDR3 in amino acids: CASSSSRRDTQYF. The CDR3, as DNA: TGTGCCAGCAGCTCATCCCGGCGGGATACGCAGTATTTT.

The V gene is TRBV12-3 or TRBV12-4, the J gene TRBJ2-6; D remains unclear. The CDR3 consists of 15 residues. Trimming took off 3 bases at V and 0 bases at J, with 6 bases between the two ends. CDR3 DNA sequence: TGTGCCAGCAGTTTTCCGACCTCTGGGGCCAACGTCCTGACTTTC. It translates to CASSFPTSGANVLTF.

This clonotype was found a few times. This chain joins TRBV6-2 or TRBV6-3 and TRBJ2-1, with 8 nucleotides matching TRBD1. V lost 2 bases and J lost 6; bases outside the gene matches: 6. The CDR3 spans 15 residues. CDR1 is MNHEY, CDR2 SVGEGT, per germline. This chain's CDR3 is CASSYPPGTGNEQFF. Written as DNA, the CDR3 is TGTGCCAGCAGTTACCCTCCCGGGACAGGCAATGAGCAGTTCTTC.

CDR3 amino acids: CASSVAGNRPGTVGAFF. CDR3 coding DNA: TGTGCCAGCAGCGTAGCGGGAAATCGACCGGGCACTGTCGGAGCTTTCTTT. The gene calls are TRBV9 and TRBJ1-1, with unresolved D. Per germline, CDR1 SGDLS and CDR2 YYNGEE. CDR3 length: 17 amino acids. The V and J ends lost 0 bases and 10 bases respectively, with 25 bases between them.

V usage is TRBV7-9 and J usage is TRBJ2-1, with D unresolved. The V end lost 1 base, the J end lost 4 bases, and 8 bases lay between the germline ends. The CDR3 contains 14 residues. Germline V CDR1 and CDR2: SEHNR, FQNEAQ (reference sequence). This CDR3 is CASSLEARYNEQFF. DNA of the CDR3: TGTGCCAGCAGCTTAGAGGCCAGGTACAATGAGCAGTTCTTC. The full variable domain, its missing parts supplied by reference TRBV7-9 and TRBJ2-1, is DTGVSQNPRHKITKRGQNVTFRCDPISEHNRLYWYRQTLGQGPEFLTYFQNEAQLEKSRLLSDRFSAERPKGSFSTLEIQRTEQGDSAMYLCASSLEARYNEQFFGPGTRLTVL.

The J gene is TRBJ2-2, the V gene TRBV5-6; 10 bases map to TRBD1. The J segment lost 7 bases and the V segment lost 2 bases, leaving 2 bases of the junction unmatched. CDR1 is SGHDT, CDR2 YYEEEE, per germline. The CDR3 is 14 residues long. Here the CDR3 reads CASSFDRGRGELFF. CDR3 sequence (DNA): TGTGCCAGCAGCTTCGACAGGGGGCGCGGGGAGCTGTTTTTT.

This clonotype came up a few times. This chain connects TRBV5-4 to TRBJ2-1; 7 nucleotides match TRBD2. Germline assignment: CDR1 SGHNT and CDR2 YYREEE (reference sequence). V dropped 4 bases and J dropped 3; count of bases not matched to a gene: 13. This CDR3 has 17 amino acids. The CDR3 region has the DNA TGTGCCAGCAGCCCCCCACAGGCGGGAGTTGTCTACAATGAGCAGTTCTTC. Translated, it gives CASSPPQAGVVYNEQFF.

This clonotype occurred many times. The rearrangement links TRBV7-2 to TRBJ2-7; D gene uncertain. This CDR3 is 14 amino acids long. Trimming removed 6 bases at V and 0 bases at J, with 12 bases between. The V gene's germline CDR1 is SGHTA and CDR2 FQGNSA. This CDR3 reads CASSKDSSSYEQYF. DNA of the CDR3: TGTGCCAGCAGTAAAGACTCGAGCTCCTACGAGCAGTACTTC.